These 17 T cell receptor beta chains share one sample of origin, sequenced in a study of T-cell reconstitution after alpha-beta-depleted transplantation in children. The TCRbeta library incorporated unique molecular identifiers. TCRdb re-analysed the PCR reads in MiXCR, keeping a single row per CDR3 protein. There are approximately 590,000 distinct CDR3 sequences in the sample; over 9.5% occur only once, and about 4.3% lies in the top ten. Specimen: PBMCs from the stem cell graft donor, collected from the stem cell graft. The origin of the receptors is a human donor who donated a stem cell graft to a child with acute myeloid leukemia.

V is TRBV12-3 or TRBV12-4 and J is TRBJ2-3; 7 bases are a match to TRBD2. Unmatched junction bases numbered 6, after V lost 7 bases and J lost 2 bases. The length of the CDR3 is 14 residues. DNA of the CDR3: TGTGCCAGCACCACTGCGGGAGCCACAGATACGCAGTATTTT. Its translation is CASTTAGATDTQYF.

V is TRBV7-2 and J is TRBJ1-2; D not resolved. The germline V and J ends were trimmed by 2 bases and 4 bases, with 14 bases remaining between them. This CDR3 spans 15 amino acids. The V gene's germline CDR1 is SGHTA and CDR2 FQGNSA. CDR3 sequence: CASSLYRSQAYGYTF. The CDR3 DNA sequence: TGTGCCAGCAGCTTATATCGGAGCCAGGCCTATGGCTACACCTTC.

This clonotype turned up a few times. The rearrangement uses TRBV20-1 and TRBJ1-1; maybe TRBD1 (5 bases). Trimming took 5 bases from V and 3 from J, leaving 10 bases between them. The CDR3 spans 12 residues. Germline CDR1 and CDR2: DFQATT and SNEGSKA (reference sequence). In DNA form, the CDR3 reads TGCAGTGCTTCACAGGCCGACACTGAAGCTTTCTTT. Its protein product is CSASQADTEAFF.

This clonotype came up a few times. The rearrangement links TRBV28 to TRBJ2-7; D is undetermined. Trimming removed 5 bases at V and 3 bases at J, with 14 bases between. CDR3 length: 14 amino acids. CDR1 and CDR2 (germline): MDHEN, SYDVKM. The CDR3 region has the DNA TGTGCCAGCAGTCTTCGACAATCTGACTACGAGCAGTACTTC. This codes for CASSLRQSDYEQYF.

This rearrangement joins TRBV29-1 to TRBJ1-1, with a tentative D call TRBD1 (5 bases). Trimming shortened V by 4 bases and J by 9 bases, and 21 bases separated the two germline ends. This CDR3 spans 14 amino acids. Per the germline V gene, CDR1 is SQVTM and CDR2 is ANQGSEA. CDR3 coding DNA: TGCAGCGTTGCACCATTGTCCGGGACGCTGAAAGCTTTCTTT. It codes for CSVAPLSGTLKAFF.

This chain connects TRBV11-1 to TRBJ2-1; a weak D match, TRBD1 (6 bases). The CDR3 sequence is 12 residues long. The V gene's germline CDR1 is SGHAT and CDR2 FQDESV (reference sequence). With 8 bases removed from V and 6 bases from J, the gap between germline ends came to 11 bases. CDR3 region: CASARGGNEQFF. Here the CDR3 DNA reads TGTGCCAGCGCCAGAGGGGGCAATGAGCAGTTCTTC.

This clonotype turned up a few times. V usage is TRBV24-1 and J usage is TRBJ2-1; D remains ambiguous. This CDR3 is built from 13 residues. CDR1 is KGHDR, CDR2 SFDVKD, per germline. Trimming took 0 bases from V and 4 from J, leaving 3 bases between them. The CDR3 is CATSDLSYNEQFF. The CDR3 nucleotides are TGTGCCACCAGTGATTTGTCTTACAATGAGCAGTTCTTC.

This chain joins TRBV20-1 and TRBJ2-1, with D unclear. CDR3 length equals 11 residues. With 6 bases removed from V and 4 bases from J, the gap between germline ends came to 7 bases. The germline gives CDR1 DFQATT, CDR2 SNEGSKA (reference sequence). DNA for the CDR3: TGCAGTGCAAAGGAGTACAATGAGCAGTTCTTC. Its translation is CSAKEYNEQFF.

This clonotype was seen a handful of times. The chain uses TRBV25-1 and TRBJ2-5; TRBD1 matches 11 bases. Trimming took 4 bases from V and 3 from J; bases not matched to a gene: 13. Germline values: CDR1 MGHDK, CDR2 SYGVNS. The CDR3 sequence is 18 residues long. The chain's CDR3 is CASSGIVGGTGGKETQYF. The DNA for the CDR3 is TGTGCCAGCAGTGGAATCGTTGGCGGGACAGGGGGAAAAGAGACCCAGTACTTC.

The chain is built from TRBV7-2 and TRBJ2-1; 11 bases map to TRBD2. With 1 base clipped from V and 11 bases from J, the junction kept 1 base outside the gene matches. This CDR3 has 13 residues. Germline values: CDR1 SGHTA, CDR2 FQGNSA. In nucleotides, the CDR3 is TGTGCCAGCAGCTTAGAGACTAGCGGGAAGCAGTTCTTC. This encodes CASSLETSGKQFF.

The chain combines TRBV7-9 with TRBJ1-1, with 10 nucleotides matching TRBD1. Trimming removed 4 bases from V and 4 bases from J; junction bases left unmatched: 9. The CDR3 loop spans 16 amino acids. Germline V gives CDR1 SEHNR, CDR2 FQNEAQ (reference sequence). The CDR3 bases are TGTGCCAGCAGCTCCTCCGCGACAGGGGGCGTCACTGAAGCTTTCTTT. Translation gives CASSSSATGGVTEAFF.

This clonotype was recorded at least ten times. DNA for the CDR3: TGTGCCAGCAGCCAACGCGGGGTCTCTAATGAAAAACTGTTTTTT. Its translation is CASSQRGVSNEKLFF. The rearrangement joins TRBV14 to TRBJ1-4, with D uncertain. This CDR3 is built from 15 residues. CDR1 is SGHDN, CDR2 FVKESK, per germline. V was shortened by 2 bases and J by 3 bases, with 10 bases between the two germline ends.

This clonotype was counted only a few times. This chain joins TRBV4-1 and TRBJ1-1, with unresolved D. V was shortened by 0 bases and J by 1 base, with 9 bases between the two germline ends. This CDR3 contains 15 residues. Germline assignment: CDR1 MGHRA and CDR2 YSYEKL. CDR3: CASSQEGMRNTEAFF. The CDR3 DNA reads as TGCGCCAGCAGCCAAGAAGGTATGCGGAACACTGAAGCTTTCTTT.

At least ten counts were recorded for this clonotype. The chain recombines TRBV12-3 or TRBV12-4 with TRBJ2-3; 7 bases are a match to TRBD1. The CDR3 length is 15 residues. Losses at the gene ends were 3 bases for V and 1 base for J; bases not matched to a gene: 4. The CDR3 loop reads CASSLNQGGTDTQYF. The CDR3 nucleotides read TGTGCCAGCAGTTTGAACCAGGGGGGCACAGATACGCAGTATTTT.

The chain couples TRBV28 to TRBJ1-3, with D possibly being TRBD1 (6 bases). Germline V gene sequence: CDR1 MDHEN, CDR2 SYDVKM. The CDR3 loop spans 15 amino acids. V gave up 3 bases and J gave up 4 bases, with 13 bases separating them. CDR3: CASSFPDSFGNTIYF. The CDR3 DNA sequence: TGTGCCAGCAGTTTCCCGGACAGCTTCGGAAACACCATATATTTT.

This clonotype was counted only a few times. The chain joins TRBV5-1 to TRBJ2-1; 9 bases fit TRBD2. The trim removed 0 bases at V and 2 bases at J, leaving 6 bases unmatched. The germline V gene encodes CDR1 SGHRS and CDR2 YFSETQ. The CDR3 spans 17 residues. CDR3 sequence (DNA): TGCGCCAGCAGCTTGGCGTCACTAGCGGGCCCCTACAATGAGCAGTTCTTC. Amino acid sequence: CASSLASLAGPYNEQFF.

The V and J genes are TRBV12-3 or TRBV12-4 and TRBJ1-2, with D possibly being TRBD1 (5 bases). CDR3 length: 14 amino acids. V was cut by 2 bases and J by 1 base, with 8 bases left in between. The CDR3 sequence is CASSLRGGNYGYTF. In DNA, the CDR3 is TGTGCCAGCAGTTTACGCGGGGGTAACTATGGCTACACCTTC.